The 9 T cell receptor beta chains listed next were all sequenced from one sample in a study of T cell responses to AZD1222 COVID-19 vaccine (dated by TCRdb to the early 2020s). Sample time point, as interpreted from the label and publication: baseline before first vaccination. Library preparation was by the immunoSEQ multiplex PCR assay. The table was pulled from immuneACCESS by TCRdb, which kept in-frame rearrangements only. Such tables lose some clones; where checked, under half of the loss comes from unresolved V genes, and the rest has no known cause. The sample table holds around 200,000 clones, of which 85% to 90% were seen once. Of the sample, 0.4% to 0.5% falls within the top ten clones. The sequencing here drew on peripheral blood, taken on day 0 of AZD1222 vaccination. These receptors originate from an adult in good health.

The V call is TRBV3-1 (or the pseudogene TRBV3-2), the J call TRBJ2-5, with 7 bases identical to TRBD2. Unmatched junction bases numbered 3, after V lost 5 bases and J lost 0 bases. Per the germline V gene, CDR1 is LGHDT and CDR2 is YNNKEL (reference sequence). This CDR3 is 14 amino acids long. The CDR3 nucleotides read TGTGCCAGCAGCGAACTAGCGAACCAAGAGACCCAGTACTTC. Translation gives CASSELANQETQYF.

This clone was picked up a small number of times. V and J are TRBV9 and TRBJ2-7; possible D gene TRBD2, 5 bases. V lost 4 bases, J lost 3 bases, and 14 bases lay in between. CDR1 and CDR2 from the germline V gene are SGDLS and YYNGEE. The CDR3 runs to 14 residues. DNA for the CDR3: TGTGCCAGCAGCCCCACCGGGGAAAACTACGAGCAGTACTTC. Encoded protein: CASSPTGENYEQYF.

This chain links TRBV5-5 with TRBJ2-7, with unresolved D. Looked up from germline, CDR1 is SGHKS and CDR2 is YYEKEE (reference sequence). Between the trimmed V and J ends, which lost 4 bases and 5 bases, there was a span of 10 bases. The CDR3 length is 12 residues. This CDR3 reads CASSPSYDEQYF. CDR3 coding DNA: TGTGCCAGCAGCCCATCATACGACGAGCAGTACTTC.

V and J are TRBV28 and TRBJ2-7; tentatively, D is TRBD1 (6 bases). Germline V lookup: CDR1 MDHEN, CDR2 SYDVKM. The CDR3 is 14 residues long. V was clipped by 7 bases and J by 4 bases, with 17 bases between them. In DNA form, the CDR3 reads TGTGCCAGCACCTCCCCAGGGGAAAGGTACGAGCAGTACTTC. It yields the protein CASTSPGERYEQYF.

This clone appeared a few times. This chain connects TRBV7-9 to TRBJ1-1; D is possibly TRBD1 (6 bases). Trimming left V 7 bases short and J 1 base short, with 13 bases between. Germline V CDR1 and CDR2: SEHNR, FQNEAQ (reference sequence). The CDR3 length is 14 residues. CDR3 protein: CASTWGRSNTEAFF. In DNA, the CDR3 is TGTGCCAGCACTTGGGGGCGGTCGAACACTGAAGCTTTCTTT.

The chain links TRBV19 to TRBJ2-7, with D tentatively TRBD2 (5 bases). CDR3 length: 14 amino acids. Trimming pared 3 bases from V and 5 bases from J, leaving 14 bases between. Germline assignment: CDR1 LNHDA and CDR2 SQIVND (reference sequence). The CDR3 DNA sequence: TGTGCCAGTAGTATGGGTCTGCGGGCCAACGAGCAGTACTTC. It encodes CASSMGLRANEQYF.

In this sample, this clone turned up once. V and J are TRBV5-6 and TRBJ1-2; D possibly corresponds to TRBD1 (5 bases). This CDR3 has 15 residues. Per the germline V gene, CDR1 is SGHDT and CDR2 is YYEEEE. V gave up 2 bases and J gave up 3 bases, with 14 bases separating them. CDR3: CASSFRQGLDYGYTF. In nucleotides, the CDR3 is TGTGCCAGCAGCTTCCGTCAGGGACTCGACTATGGCTACACCTTC.

This chain joins TRBV7-3 and TRBJ2-1; TRBD2 matches at 7 bases. The CDR3 runs 16 residues. Losses at the gene ends were 5 bases for V and 4 bases for J; bases not matched to a gene: 11. The V gene's germline CDR1 is SGHTA and CDR2 FQGTGA. The CDR3 region is CASSPRSGGGYNEQFF. The DNA for the CDR3 is TGTGCCAGCAGCCCCCGCAGTGGCGGGGGTTACAATGAGCAGTTCTTC.

Only a few counts were recorded for this clone. CDR3 region: CAWSIRFGLDETQYF. The CDR3 nucleotides read TGTGCCTGGAGTATAAGGTTCGGTCTGGATGAGACCCAGTACTTC. The chain couples TRBV30 to TRBJ2-5; D ambiguous. Germline assignment: CDR1 GTSNPN and CDR2 SVGIG (reference sequence). This CDR3 has 15 residues. Trimming removed 2 bases at V and 5 bases at J, with 18 bases between.